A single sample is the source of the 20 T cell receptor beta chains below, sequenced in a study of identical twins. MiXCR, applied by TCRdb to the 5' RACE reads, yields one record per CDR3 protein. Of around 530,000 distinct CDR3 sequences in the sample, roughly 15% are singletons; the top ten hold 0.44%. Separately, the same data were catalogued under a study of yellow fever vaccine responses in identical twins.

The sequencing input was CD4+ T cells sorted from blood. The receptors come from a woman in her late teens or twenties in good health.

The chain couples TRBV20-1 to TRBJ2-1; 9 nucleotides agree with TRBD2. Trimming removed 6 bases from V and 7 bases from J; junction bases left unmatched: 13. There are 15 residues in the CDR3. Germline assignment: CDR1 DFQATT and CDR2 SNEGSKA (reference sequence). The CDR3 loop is CSARTHGGLANEQFF. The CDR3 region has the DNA TGCAGTGCCAGAACCCACGGAGGACTAGCGAATGAGCAGTTCTTC.

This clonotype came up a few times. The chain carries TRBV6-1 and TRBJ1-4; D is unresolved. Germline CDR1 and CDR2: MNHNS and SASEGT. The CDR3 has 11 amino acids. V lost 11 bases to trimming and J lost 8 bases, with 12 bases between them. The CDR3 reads CAAEGWEKLFF. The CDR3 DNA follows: TGTGCCGCGGAGGGTTGGGAAAAACTGTTTTTT.

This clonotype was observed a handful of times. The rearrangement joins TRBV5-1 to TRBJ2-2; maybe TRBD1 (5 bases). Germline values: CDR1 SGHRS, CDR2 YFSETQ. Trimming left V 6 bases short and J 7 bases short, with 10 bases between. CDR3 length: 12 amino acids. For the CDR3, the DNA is TGCGCCAGCAAGGGGATGAACGGGGAGCTGTTTTTT. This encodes CASKGMNGELFF.

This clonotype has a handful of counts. The CDR3 DNA sequence: TGTGCCATCCCTAAGCTCGGCACAGATACGCAGTATTTT. It encodes CAIPKLGTDTQYF. The V and J genes are TRBV27 and TRBJ2-3, with D unresolved. Germline values: CDR1 MNHEY, CDR2 SMNVEV (reference sequence). The V end lost 10 bases, the J end lost 1 base, and 12 bases lay between the germline ends. The CDR3 is made up of 13 amino acids.

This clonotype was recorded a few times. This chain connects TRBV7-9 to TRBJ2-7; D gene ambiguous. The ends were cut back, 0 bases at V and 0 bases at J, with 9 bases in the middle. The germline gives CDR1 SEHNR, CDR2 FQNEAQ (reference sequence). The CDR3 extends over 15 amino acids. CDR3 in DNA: TGTGCCAGCAGCTTAGCCGCGACTTCCTCCTACGAGCAGTACTTC. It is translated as CASSLAATSSYEQYF. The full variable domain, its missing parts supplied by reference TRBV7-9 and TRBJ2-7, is DTGVSQNPRHKITKRGQNVTFRCDPISEHNRLYWYRQTLGQGPEFLTYFQNEAQLEKSRLLSDRFSAERPKGSFSTLEIQRTEQGDSAMYLCASSLAATSSYEQYFGPGTRLTVT.

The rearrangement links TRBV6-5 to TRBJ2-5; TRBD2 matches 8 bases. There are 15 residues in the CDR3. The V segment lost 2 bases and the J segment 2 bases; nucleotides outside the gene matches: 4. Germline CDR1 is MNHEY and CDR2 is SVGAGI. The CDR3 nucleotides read TGTGCCAGCAGTTACGGAGCGGGGGCTCAAGAGACCCAGTACTTC. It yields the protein CASSYGAGAQETQYF.

The CDR3 here is CASSVDPLDNEQFF. The DNA of the CDR3 is TGTGCCAGCAGCGTAGATCCTCTAGACAATGAGCAGTTCTTC. V gene TRBV9 combines with J gene TRBJ2-1; no clear D. The CDR3 has 14 amino acids. V was shortened by 0 bases and J by 5 bases, with 9 bases between the two germline ends. Germline assignment: CDR1 SGDLS and CDR2 YYNGEE. Full variable domain (rest looked up from reference TRBV9 and TRBJ2-1): DSGVTQTPKHLITATGQRVTLRCSPRSGDLSVYWYQQSLDQGLQFLIQYYNGEERAKGNILERFSAQQFPDLHSELNLSSLELGDSALYFCASSVDPLDNEQFFGPGTRLTVL.

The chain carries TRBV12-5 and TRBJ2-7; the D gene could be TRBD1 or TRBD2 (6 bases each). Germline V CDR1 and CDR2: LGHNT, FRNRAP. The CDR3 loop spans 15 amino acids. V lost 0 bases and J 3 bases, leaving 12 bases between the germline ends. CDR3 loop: CASGLVLGGHYEQYF. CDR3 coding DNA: TGTGCTAGTGGTTTGGTACTTGGGGGGCACTACGAGCAGTACTTC.

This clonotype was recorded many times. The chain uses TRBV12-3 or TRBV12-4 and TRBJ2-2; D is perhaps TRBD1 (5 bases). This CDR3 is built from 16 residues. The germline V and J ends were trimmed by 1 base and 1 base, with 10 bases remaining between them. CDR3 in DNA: TGTGCCAGCAGTTTAGTGGGGCGCAAGAACACCGGGGAGCTGTTTTTT. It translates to CASSLVGRKNTGELFF.

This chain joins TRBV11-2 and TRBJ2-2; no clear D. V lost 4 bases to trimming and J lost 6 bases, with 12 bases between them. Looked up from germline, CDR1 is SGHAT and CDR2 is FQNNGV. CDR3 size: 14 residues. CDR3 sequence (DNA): TGTGCCAGCAGCTCCTCCTCCTGGGCCGGGGAGCTGTTTTTT. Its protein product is CASSSSSWAGELFF.

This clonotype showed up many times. The CDR3 sequence is CAIRSGTQRGEQFF. For the CDR3, the DNA is TGTGCCATCAGATCGGGGACTCAACGCGGTGAGCAGTTCTTC. This chain joins TRBV10-3 and TRBJ2-1, with TRBD2 as a possible D gene (6 bases). Trimming stripped 6 bases from V and 9 bases from J, with 18 bases between. The CDR3 length is 14 residues. Germline assignment: CDR1 ENHRY and CDR2 SYGVKD.

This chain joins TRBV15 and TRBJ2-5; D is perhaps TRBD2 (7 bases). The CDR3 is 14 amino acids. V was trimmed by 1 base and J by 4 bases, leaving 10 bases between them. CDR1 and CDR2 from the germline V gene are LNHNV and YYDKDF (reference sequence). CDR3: CATSRGGGPETQYF. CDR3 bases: TGTGCCACCAGCAGAGGGGGGGGGCCAGAGACCCAGTACTTC.

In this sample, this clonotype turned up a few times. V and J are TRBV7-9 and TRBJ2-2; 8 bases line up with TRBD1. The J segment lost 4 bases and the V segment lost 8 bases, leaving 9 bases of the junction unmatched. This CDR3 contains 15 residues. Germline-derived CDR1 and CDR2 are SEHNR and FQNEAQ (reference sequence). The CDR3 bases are TGTGCCAGCTCCTTGGACAGGGCTCCCACCGGGGAGCTGTTTTTT. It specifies CASSLDRAPTGELFF.

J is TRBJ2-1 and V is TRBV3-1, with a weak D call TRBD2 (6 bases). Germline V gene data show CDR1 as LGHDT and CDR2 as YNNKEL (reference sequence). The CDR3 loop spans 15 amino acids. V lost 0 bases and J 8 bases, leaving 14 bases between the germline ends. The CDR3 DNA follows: TGTGCCAGCAGCCAAGAAAATGGGAGGCCCTATGAGCAGTTCTTC. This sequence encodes CASSQENGRPYEQFF.

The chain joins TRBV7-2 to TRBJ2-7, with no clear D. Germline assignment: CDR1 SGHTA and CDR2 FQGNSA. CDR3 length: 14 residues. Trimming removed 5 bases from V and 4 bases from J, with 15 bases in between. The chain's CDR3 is CASSPSRVQYEQYF. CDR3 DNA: TGTGCCAGCAGCCCTTCCCGTGTCCAGTACGAGCAGTACTTC.

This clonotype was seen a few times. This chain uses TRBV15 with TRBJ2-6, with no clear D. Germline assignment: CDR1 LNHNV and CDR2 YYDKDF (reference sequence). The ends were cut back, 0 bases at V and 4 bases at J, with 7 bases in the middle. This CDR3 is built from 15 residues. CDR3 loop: CATSRDGPGANVLTF. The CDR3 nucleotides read TGTGCCACCAGCAGAGATGGGCCCGGGGCCAACGTCCTGACTTTC.

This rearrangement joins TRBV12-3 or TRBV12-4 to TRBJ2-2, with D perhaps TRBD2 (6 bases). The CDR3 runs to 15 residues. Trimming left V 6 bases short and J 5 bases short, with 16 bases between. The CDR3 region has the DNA TGTGCCAGCAGGGGGGACTGGGGACGGACCGGGGAGCTGTTTTTT. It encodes CASRGDWGRTGELFF.

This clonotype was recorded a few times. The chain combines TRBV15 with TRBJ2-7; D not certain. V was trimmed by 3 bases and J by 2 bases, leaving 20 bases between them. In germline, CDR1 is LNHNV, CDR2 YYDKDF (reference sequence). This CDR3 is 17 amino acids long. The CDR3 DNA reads TGTGCCACCAGCAGCTTCCCTAGGGCCGTGTCGCCCTACGAGCAGTACGTC. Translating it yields CATSSFPRAVSPYEQYV.

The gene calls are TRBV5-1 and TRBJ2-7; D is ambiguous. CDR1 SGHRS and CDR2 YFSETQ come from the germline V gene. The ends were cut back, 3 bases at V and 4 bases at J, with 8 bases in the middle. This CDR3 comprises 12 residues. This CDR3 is CASSSNQYEQYF. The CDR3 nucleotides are TGCGCCAGCAGCTCAAACCAATACGAGCAGTACTTC.

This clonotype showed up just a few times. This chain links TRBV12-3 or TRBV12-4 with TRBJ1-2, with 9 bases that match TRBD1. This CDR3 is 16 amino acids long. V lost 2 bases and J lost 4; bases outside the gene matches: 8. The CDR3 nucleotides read TGTGCCAGCAGTTTAAGGGGAACAGGGGGCGGCTATGGCTACACCTTC. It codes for CASSLRGTGGGYGYTF.